Each of the 8 T cell receptor beta chains below was sequenced from the same sample in a study of blood T cell repertoires in COVID-19. This table comes from immunoSEQ multiplex PCR, and its TCRdb copy is limited to in-frame clones, with some not included. This sample has 330,000 or so clones; 88% occur once, and the top ten carry under 6%. The sample comprised PBMCs or T cells enriched from blood (not recorded which). These receptors were obtained from a man younger than 45 who had recovered from COVID-19.

CDR3 sequence reads: CASSVDPGAGGRSYNEQFF. Written as DNA, the CDR3 is TGTGCCAGCAGTGTTGACCCGGGCGCGGGGGGGCGGTCCTACAATGAGCAGTTCTTC. The V call is TRBV2, the J call TRBJ2-1; 9 bases are a match to TRBD2. The germline V gene encodes CDR1 SNHLY and CDR2 FYNNEI. The CDR3 covers 19 residues. V shed 4 bases, J shed 1 base, and the junction held 14 bases outside the gene matches.

The V and J genes are TRBV10-3 and TRBJ1-2; the D gene is possibly TRBD1 (5 bases). With 10 bases removed from V and 2 bases from J, the gap between germline ends came to 14 bases. Germline V gives CDR1 ENHRY, CDR2 SYGVKD. This CDR3 has 13 amino acids. Here the CDR3 DNA reads TGTGCCACAAACCAAGACAGAAACTATGGCTACACCTTC. Its protein is CATNQDRNYGYTF.

The rearrangement joins TRBV6-5 to TRBJ1-2; 8 bases line up with TRBD1. The V gene's germline CDR1 is MNHEY and CDR2 SVGAGI. There are 15 residues in the CDR3. Germline trimming cut 4 bases from V and 5 bases from J; bases unmatched to any gene: 9. CDR3 DNA: TGTGCCAGCAGTTCCTCCAGGGGGCGCGAATATGGCTACACCTTC. Amino acid sequence: CASSSSRGREYGYTF.

The rearrangement joins TRBV7-8 to TRBJ1-3; D ambiguous. Germline V CDR1 and CDR2: SGHVS, FQNEAQ. The CDR3 spans 14 residues. Trimming removed 3 bases at V and 4 bases at J, with 10 bases between. The CDR3 region has the DNA TGTGCCAGCAGCTTCTTGCCCGGGGGAAACACCATATATTTT. Protein: CASSFLPGGNTIYF.

This sequence joins TRBV5-6 and TRBJ1-5; TRBD1 matches at 7 bases. The trim removed 4 bases at V and 5 bases at J, leaving 6 bases unmatched. Germline assignment: CDR1 SGHDT and CDR2 YYEEEE. This CDR3 region has 14 residues. The CDR3 nucleotides read TGTGCCAGCAGCACCAGAGGGACAGATCAGCCCCAGCATTTT. It is translated as CASSTRGTDQPQHF. The variable domain in full, completed from reference TRBV5-6 and TRBJ1-5, reads DAGVTQSPTHLIKTRGQQVTLRCSPKSGHDTVSWYQQALGQGPQFIFQYYEEEERQRGNFPDRFSGHQFPNYSSELNVNALLLGDSALYLCASSTRGTDQPQHFGDGTRLSIL.

The chain employs TRBV28 and TRBJ1-1; TRBD1 aligns across 10 bases. V was pared by 6 bases and J by 0 bases, with 10 bases of the junction left unmatched. Germline V lookup: CDR1 MDHEN, CDR2 SYDVKM. The CDR3 sequence is 17 residues long. The DNA for the CDR3 is TGTGCCAGCAGCTGGACAGGGGGTAATCTGGTGAACACTGAAGCTTTCTTT. Its protein is CASSWTGGNLVNTEAFF. Full variable domain (outside the CDR3, taken from reference TRBV28 and TRBJ1-1): DVKVTQSSRYLVKRTGEKVFLECVQDMDHENMFWYRQDPGLGLRLIYFSYDVKMKEKGDIPEGYSVSREKKERFSLILESASTNQTSMYLCASSWTGGNLVNTEAFFGQGTRLTVV.

This clone was counted a few times. This chain joins TRBV30 and TRBJ2-3; a weak D match, TRBD1 (5 bases). The V gene lost 2 bases and the J gene lost 4 bases, with 10 bases spanning the gap. The CDR3 consists of 13 residues. The germline gives CDR1 GTSNPN, CDR2 SVGIG (reference sequence). In nucleotides, the CDR3 is TGTGCCTGGAGTCCAGGGTTCGCAGATACGCAGTATTTT. Translating it yields CAWSPGFADTQYF.

In DNA form, the CDR3 reads TGTGCCAGCAGCCATCTCCGTGGCAGGGGTAGTGATGAGACCCAGTACTTC. This encodes CASSHLRGRGSDETQYF. The genes are TRBV3-1 (or the pseudogene TRBV3-2) and TRBJ2-5, with a weak D call TRBD1 (6 bases). Trimming removed 3 bases from V and 5 bases from J, with 22 bases in between. CDR3 length: 17 residues. Per germline, CDR1 LGHDT and CDR2 YNNKEL (reference sequence).